Listed below are T cell receptor beta chains from one sample, sequenced in a study of T-cell memory formation after mild COVID-19. Each CDR3 protein gets one entry after TCRdb re-called the 5' RACE reads with MiXCR. The top ten clones hold roughly 23% of a sample with a few hundred thousand distinct CDR3 sequences, 15% to 20% of them seen once. Sequences were obtained from PBMCs or a T cell subset sorted from them (not recorded which). Receptors originate from a man aged 18-30 years who had mild COVID-19 (a few samples of this study predate the infection). Cell type and time point are not known. CDR3s include the opening cysteine and the closing phenylalanine or tryptophan. Fields, in order: D gene, V gene, clone size, J gene, CDR3 protein, CDR3 DNA. A D gene is named only where the DNA matches it firmly. Some rows have no size entry. The others give once, few or many, or a class for an expanded clone.

>.|TRBV6-1|few|TRBJ1-3
CASSEALRRDTIYF
TGTGCCAGCAGTGAAGCGCTTCGGCGGGACACCATATATTTT
>.|TRBV28|few|TRBJ1-2
CASSFSGRKDYGYTF
TGTGCCAGCAGTTTTTCGGGGAGGAAGGACTATGGCTACACCTTC
>TRBD2|TRBV20-1|.|TRBJ2-7
CSISGVRTYEQYF
TGCAGTATTAGCGGGGTTAGGACCTACGAGCAGTACTTC
>.|TRBV11-2|few|TRBJ2-1
CASSSAAPRDEQFF
TGTGCCAGCAGCTCCGCAGCCCCAAGGGATGAGCAGTTCTTC
>.|TRBV7-3|.|TRBJ2-2
CASSLGGFTGELFF
TGTGCCAGCAGCTTAGGGGGGTTCACCGGGGAGCTGTTTTTT
>.|TRBV7-9|.|TRBJ2-1
CASSRWVDEQFF
TGTGCCAGCAGCCGATGGGTCGATGAGCAGTTCTTC
>.|TRBV7-9|many|TRBJ2-3
CAGGAASSVNTQYF
TGTGCCGGGGGGGCAGCCTCTAGCGTGAATACGCAGTATTTT
>.|TRBV5-1|few|TRBJ1-3
CASSLDNSGNTIYF
TGCGCCAGCAGCTTGGACAACTCTGGAAACACCATATATTTT
>.|TRBV5-5|.|TRBJ1-2
CASSLRGTYGYSF
TGTGCCAGCAGCTTGAGGGGTACCTATGGCTACTCCTTC
>.|TRBV7-8|few|TRBJ1-1
CASSLGPANAEAFF
TGTGCCAGCAGCTTAGGCCCCGCAAACGCTGAAGCTTTCTTT
>.|TRBV25-1|.|TRBJ2-1
CASSLVRIGRSSSSYNEQFF
TGTGCCAGCAGCCTTGTGAGGATCGGCCGATCATCTAGCTCCTACAATGAGCAGTTCTTC
>.|TRBV9|.|TRBJ2-3
CASSLTPPADTQYF
TGTGCCAGCAGCCTAACACCGCCGGCAGATACGCAGTATTTT
>.|TRBV5-1|.|TRBJ2-7
CASSWGDLYEQYF
TGCGCCAGCAGCTGGGGGGACCTCTACGAGCAGTACTTC
>.|TRBV6-5|.|TRBJ1-5
CASSPLARGRQHF
TGTGCCAGCAGCCCCCTTGCCCGGGGGCGTCAGCATTTT
>.|TRBV7-2|few|TRBJ1-1
CASSLAGPGGEAFF
TGTGCCAGCAGCTTAGCGGGGCCTGGGGGTGAAGCTTTCTTT
>.|TRBV5-1|few|TRBJ2-7
CASSLAGSGLDEQYF
TGCGCCAGCAGCTTGGCGGGGTCGGGCTTAGACGAGCAGTACTTC
>.|TRBV12-3/TRBV12-4|many|TRBJ2-5
CASSLGQLQETQYF
TGTGCCAGCAGTTTAGGGCAGCTCCAAGAGACCCAGTACTTC
>TRBD1|TRBV5-1|few|TRBJ2-3
CASSVRDRYTDTQYF
TGCGCCAGCAGCGTTCGGGACAGGTACACAGATACGCAGTATTTT
>.|TRBV11-2|few|TRBJ2-7
CASSWSWGEQYF
TGTGCCAGCAGCTGGTCCTGGGGCGAGCAGTACTTC
>.|TRBV27|few|TRBJ1-5
CASSLVDNQPQHF
TGTGCCAGCAGTTTAGTCGATAATCAGCCCCAGCATTTT
>.|TRBV11-3|few|TRBJ2-5
CASSPASQETQYF
TGTGCCAGCAGCCCAGCAAGCCAAGAGACCCAGTACTTC
>.|TRBV5-1|few|TRBJ2-2
CASSLEFRGGTGELFF
TGCGCCAGCAGCTTGGAATTCCGGGGAGGTACCGGGGAGCTGTTTTTT
>.|TRBV2|few|TRBJ2-3
CASNPGGVTDTQYF
TGTGCCAGCAACCCGGGGGGCGTCACAGATACGCAGTATTTT
>TRBD1|TRBV7-2|.|TRBJ1-3
CASSLDPGQPGNTIYF
TGTGCCAGCAGCTTAGATCCGGGACAGCCTGGAAACACCATATATTTT
>.|TRBV25-1|.|TRBJ2-5
CASSEAVETQYF
TGTGCCAGCAGTGAGGCGGTGGAGACCCAGTACTTC
>.|TRBV2|many|TRBJ2-2
CASGGILAGELFF
TGTGCCAGTGGGGGAATACTAGCCGGGGAGCTGTTTTTT
>.|TRBV4-1|.|TRBJ1-1
CASSPWGGRMNTEAFF
TGCGCCAGCAGCCCCTGGGGGGGGCGAATGAACACTGAAGCTTTCTTT
>TRBD1|TRBV5-1|few|TRBJ1-6
CASSSTGTGGNNSPLHF
TGCGCCAGCAGCTCAACCGGGACAGGGGGCAATAATTCACCCCTCCACTTT
>TRBD1|TRBV7-8|.|TRBJ1-2
CASSANRGLVLGYTF
TGTGCCAGCAGCGCGAACAGGGGTTTGGTTTTAGGCTACACCTTC
>.|TRBV7-2|many|TRBJ2-7
CASSPRPGAYEQYF
TGTGCCAGCAGCCCCCGCCCGGGGGCCTACGAGCAGTACTTC
>.|TRBV28|.|TRBJ2-2
CASSFDEVYTGELFF
TGTGCCAGCAGTTTCGACGAAGTTTACACCGGGGAGCTGTTTTTT
>.|TRBV7-2|.|TRBJ1-2
CASSLATDVFGYTF
TGTGCCAGCAGCTTAGCGACAGATGTATTCGGCTACACCTTC
>.|TRBV6-6|few|TRBJ2-3
CASSPAPDTQYF
TGTGCCAGCAGTCCCGCCCCAGATACGCAGTATTTT
>.|TRBV7-9|.|TRBJ1-2
CASRSAEPGGYTF
TGTGCCAGCAGGTCGGCAGAACCTGGAGGCTACACCTTC
>TRBD1|TRBV7-2|.|TRBJ1-2
CASSLRQGPYYGYTF
TGTGCCAGCAGCCTGCGACAGGGGCCCTACTATGGCTACACCTTC
>.|TRBV10-3|.|TRBJ1-6
CAISESKQGLYNSPLHF
TGTGCCATCAGTGAGTCCAAACAGGGCCTTTATAATTCACCCCTCCACTTT
>.|TRBV20-1|many|TRBJ2-3
CRARRRGTDTQYF
TGCAGGGCAAGAAGAAGGGGCACAGATACGCAGTATTTT
>.|TRBV7-2|.|TRBJ2-1
CASSLDYGTEQFF
TGTGCCAGCAGCTTAGACTACGGCACTGAGCAGTTCTTC
>TRBD2|TRBV9|.|TRBJ2-2
CASSQPSSGGRHTGELFF
TGTGCCAGCAGCCAACCCTCTAGCGGGGGGAGGCACACCGGGGAGCTGTTTTTT
>TRBD1|TRBV28|few|TRBJ2-3
CASRGTGGVTDTQYF
TGTGCCAGCAGAGGGACAGGGGGCGTTACAGATACGCAGTATTTT
>.|TRBV7-2|few|TRBJ2-5
CASSWTRDQETQYF
TGTGCCAGCAGCTGGACGAGGGACCAAGAGACCCAGTACTTC
>.|TRBV11-2|.|TRBJ2-7
CASSLERPTGDEQYF
TGTGCCAGCAGCTTAGAACGCCCGACAGGAGACGAGCAGTACTTC
>.|TRBV4-3|.|TRBJ1-2
CASSQDRERDGYTF
TGCGCCAGCAGCCAAGATCGCGAGAGGGATGGCTACACCTTC
>TRBD2|TRBV27|few|TRBJ2-1
CASSPGTSGRNEQFF
TGTGCCAGCAGTCCTGGGACTAGTGGAAGAAATGAGCAGTTCTTC
>.|TRBV10-2|many|TRBJ1-2
CASTPGGAHYGYTF
TGCGCCAGCACCCCCGGAGGGGCCCACTATGGCTACACCTTC
>TRBD2|TRBV7-3|few|TRBJ2-3
CASSLDPGGITDTQYF
TGTGCCAGCAGCTTGGATCCGGGGGGGATCACAGATACGCAGTATTTT